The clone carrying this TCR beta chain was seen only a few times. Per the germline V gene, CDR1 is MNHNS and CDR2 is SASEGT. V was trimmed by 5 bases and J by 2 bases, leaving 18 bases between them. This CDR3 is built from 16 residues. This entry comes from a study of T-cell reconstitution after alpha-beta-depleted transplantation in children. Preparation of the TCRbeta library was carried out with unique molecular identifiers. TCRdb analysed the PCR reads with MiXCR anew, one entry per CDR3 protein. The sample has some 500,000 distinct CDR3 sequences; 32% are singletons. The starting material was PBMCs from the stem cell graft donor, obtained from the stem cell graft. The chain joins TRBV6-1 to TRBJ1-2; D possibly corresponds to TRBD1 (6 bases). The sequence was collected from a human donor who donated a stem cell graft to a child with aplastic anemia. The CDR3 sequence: CASSLKNRDINYGYTF. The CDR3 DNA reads TGTGCCAGCAGTCTAAAAAACCGGGACATCAACTATGGCTACACCTTC.